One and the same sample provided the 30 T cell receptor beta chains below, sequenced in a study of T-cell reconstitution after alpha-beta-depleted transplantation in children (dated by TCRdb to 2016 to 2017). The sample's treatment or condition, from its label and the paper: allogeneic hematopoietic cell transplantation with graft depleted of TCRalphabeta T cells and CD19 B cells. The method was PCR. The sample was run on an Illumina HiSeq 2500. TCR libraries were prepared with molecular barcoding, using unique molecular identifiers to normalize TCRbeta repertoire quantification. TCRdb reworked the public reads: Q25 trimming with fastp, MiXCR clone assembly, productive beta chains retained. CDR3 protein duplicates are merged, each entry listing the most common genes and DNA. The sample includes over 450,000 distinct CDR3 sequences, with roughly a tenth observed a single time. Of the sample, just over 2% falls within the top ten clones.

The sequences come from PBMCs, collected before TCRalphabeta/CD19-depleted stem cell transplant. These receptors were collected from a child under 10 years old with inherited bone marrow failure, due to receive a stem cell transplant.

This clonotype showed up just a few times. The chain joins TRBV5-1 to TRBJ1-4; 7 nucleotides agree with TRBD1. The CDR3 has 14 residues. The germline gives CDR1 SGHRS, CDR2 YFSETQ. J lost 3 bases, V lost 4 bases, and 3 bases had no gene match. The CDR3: CASSPGTANEKLFF. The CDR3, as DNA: TGCGCCAGCAGCCCCGGGACAGCTAATGAAAAACTGTTTTTT.

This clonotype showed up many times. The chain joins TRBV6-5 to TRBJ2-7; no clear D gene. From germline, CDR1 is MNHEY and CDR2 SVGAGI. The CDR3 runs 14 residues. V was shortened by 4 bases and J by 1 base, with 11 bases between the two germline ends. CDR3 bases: TGTGCCAGCAGTTCCAGTTTTACTTCCTACGAGCAGTACTTC. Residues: CASSSSFTSYEQYF.

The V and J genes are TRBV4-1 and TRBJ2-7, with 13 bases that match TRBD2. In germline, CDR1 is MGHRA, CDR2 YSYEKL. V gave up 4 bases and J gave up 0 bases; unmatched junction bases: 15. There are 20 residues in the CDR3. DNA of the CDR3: TGCGCCAGCAGCCTAATATTACTAGCGGGAGGGCCTACAAGCTCCTACGAGCAGTACTTC. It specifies CASSLILLAGGPTSSYEQYF.

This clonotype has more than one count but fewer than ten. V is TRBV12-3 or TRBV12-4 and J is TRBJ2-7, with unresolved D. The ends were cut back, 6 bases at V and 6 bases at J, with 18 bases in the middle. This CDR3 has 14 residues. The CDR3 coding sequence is TGTGCCAGCAGCCCCTCCAACCCCCCTCGCGAGCAGTACTTC. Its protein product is CASSPSNPPREQYF.

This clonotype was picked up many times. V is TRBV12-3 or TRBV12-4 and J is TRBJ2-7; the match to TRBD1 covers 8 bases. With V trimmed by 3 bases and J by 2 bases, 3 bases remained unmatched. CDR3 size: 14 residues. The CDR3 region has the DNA TGTGCCAGCAGTTTCGACAGGGGTGCCTACGAGCAGTACTTC. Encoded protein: CASSFDRGAYEQYF.

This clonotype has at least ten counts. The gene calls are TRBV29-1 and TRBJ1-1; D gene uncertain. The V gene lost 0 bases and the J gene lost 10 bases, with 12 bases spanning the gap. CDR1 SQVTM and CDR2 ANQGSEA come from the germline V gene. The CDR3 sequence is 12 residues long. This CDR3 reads CSVEDLGIVAFF. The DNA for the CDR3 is TGCAGCGTTGAAGATCTGGGGATTGTAGCTTTCTTT.

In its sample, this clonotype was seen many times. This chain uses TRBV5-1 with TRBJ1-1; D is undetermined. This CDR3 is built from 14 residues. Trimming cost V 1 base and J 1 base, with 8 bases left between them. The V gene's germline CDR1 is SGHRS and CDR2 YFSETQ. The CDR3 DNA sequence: TGCGCCAGCAGCTTGATGTGGACGAACACTGAAGCTTTCTTT. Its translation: CASSLMWTNTEAFF.

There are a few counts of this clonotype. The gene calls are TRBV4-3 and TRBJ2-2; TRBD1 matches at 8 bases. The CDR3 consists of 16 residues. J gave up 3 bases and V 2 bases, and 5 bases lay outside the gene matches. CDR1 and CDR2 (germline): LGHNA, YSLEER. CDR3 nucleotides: TGCGCCAGCAGCCAATACAACAGGGGGGACACCGGGGAGCTGTTTTTT. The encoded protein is CASSQYNRGDTGELFF.

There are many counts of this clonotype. In DNA form, the CDR3 reads TGTGCCAGCAGTTTAGTGGACAGGGCCTCCCACACCATATATTTT. It specifies CASSLVDRASHTIYF. The chain combines TRBV12-3 or TRBV12-4 with TRBJ1-3, with 8 bases that match TRBD1. V shed 1 base, J shed 8 bases, and the junction held 7 bases outside the gene matches. The CDR3 runs to 15 residues.

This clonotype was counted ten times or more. This CDR3 reads CASSSVGQSYEQYF. The CDR3 DNA reads TGCGCCAGCAGCTCTGTAGGACAGTCCTACGAGCAGTACTTC. This chain uses TRBV5-1 with TRBJ2-7; possibly TRBD1 for D (6 bases). Trimming left V 3 bases short and J 1 base short, with 11 bases between. The CDR3 is 14 amino acids. Germline CDR1 SGHRS, CDR2 YFSETQ. Full variable domain (rest looked up from reference TRBV5-1 and TRBJ2-7): KAGVTQTPRYLIKTRGQQVTLSCSPISGHRSVSWYQQTPGQGLQFLFEYFSETQRNKGNFPGRFSGRQFSNSRSEMNVSTLELGDSALYLCASSSVGQSYEQYFGPGTRLTVT.

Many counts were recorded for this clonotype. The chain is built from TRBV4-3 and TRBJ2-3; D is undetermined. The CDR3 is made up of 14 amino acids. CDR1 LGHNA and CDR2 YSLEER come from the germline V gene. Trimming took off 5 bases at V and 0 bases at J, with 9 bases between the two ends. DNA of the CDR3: TGCGCCAGCAGCTCCCATTCTAGCACAGATACGCAGTATTTT. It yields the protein CASSSHSSTDTQYF.

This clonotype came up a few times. This chain's CDR3 is CSAIGGGTDTQYF. The DNA for the CDR3 is TGCAGTGCAATCGGGGGAGGCACAGATACGCAGTATTTT. The chain is built from TRBV20-1 and TRBJ2-3; D is possibly TRBD2 (6 bases). CDR1 and CDR2 (germline): DFQATT, SNEGSKA (reference sequence). Trimming stripped 6 bases from V and 1 base from J, with 11 bases between. The CDR3 has 13 amino acids.

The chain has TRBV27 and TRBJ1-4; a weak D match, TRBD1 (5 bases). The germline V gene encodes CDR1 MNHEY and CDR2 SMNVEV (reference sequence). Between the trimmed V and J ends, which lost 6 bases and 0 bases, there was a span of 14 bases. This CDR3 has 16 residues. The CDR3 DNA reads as TGTGCCAGCAGACCCCGGGACTTAGCAACTAATGAAAAACTGTTTTTT. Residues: CASRPRDLATNEKLFF. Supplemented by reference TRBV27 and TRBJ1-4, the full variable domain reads EAQVTQNPRYLITVTGKKLTVTCSQNMNHEYMSWYRQDPGLGLRQIYYSMNVEVTDKGDVPEGYKVSRKEKRNFPLILESPSPNQTSLYFCASRPRDLATNEKLFFGSGTQLSVL.

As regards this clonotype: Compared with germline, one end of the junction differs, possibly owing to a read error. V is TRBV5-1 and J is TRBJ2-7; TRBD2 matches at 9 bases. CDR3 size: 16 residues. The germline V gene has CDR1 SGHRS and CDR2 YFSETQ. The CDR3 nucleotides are TGCGCCAACAGCGTGCGGGGGGGACCTTTCTCGTACGAGCAGTACTTC. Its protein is CANSVRGGPFSYEQYF. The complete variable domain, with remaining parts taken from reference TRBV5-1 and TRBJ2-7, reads KAGVTQTPRYLIKTRGQQVTLSCSPISGHRSVSWYQQTPGQGLQFLFEYFSETQRNKGNFPGRFSGRQFSNSRSEMNVSTLELGDSALYLCANSVRGGPFSYEQYFGPGTRLTVT.

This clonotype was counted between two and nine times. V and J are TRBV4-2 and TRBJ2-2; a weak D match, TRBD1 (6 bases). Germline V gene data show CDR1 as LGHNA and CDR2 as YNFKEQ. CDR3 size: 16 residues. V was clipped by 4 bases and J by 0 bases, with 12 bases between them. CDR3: CASSPTGYANTGELFF. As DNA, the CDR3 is TGTGCCAGCAGCCCGACAGGTTACGCGAACACCGGGGAGCTGTTTTTT.

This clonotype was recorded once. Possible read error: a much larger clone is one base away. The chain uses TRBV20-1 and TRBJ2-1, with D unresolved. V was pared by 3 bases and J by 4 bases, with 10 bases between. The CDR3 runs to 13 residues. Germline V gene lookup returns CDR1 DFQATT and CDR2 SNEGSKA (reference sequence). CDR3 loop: CSASVYPYNEQFF. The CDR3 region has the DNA TGCAGTGCTAGCGTCTACCCATACAATGAGCAGTTCTTC.

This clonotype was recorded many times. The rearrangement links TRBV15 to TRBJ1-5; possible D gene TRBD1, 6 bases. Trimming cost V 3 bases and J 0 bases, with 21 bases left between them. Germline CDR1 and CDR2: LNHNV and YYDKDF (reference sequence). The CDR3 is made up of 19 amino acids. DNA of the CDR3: TGTGCCACCAGCAGTTATCCCCTGGACAGAAAAAATAGCAATCAGCCCCAGCATTTT. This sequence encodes CATSSYPLDRKNSNQPQHF.

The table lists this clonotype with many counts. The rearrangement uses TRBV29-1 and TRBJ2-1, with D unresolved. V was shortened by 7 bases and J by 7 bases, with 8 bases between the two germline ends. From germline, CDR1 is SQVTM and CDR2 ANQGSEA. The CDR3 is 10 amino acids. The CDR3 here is CSAVDNEQFF. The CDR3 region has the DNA TGCAGCGCCGTCGATAATGAGCAGTTCTTC.

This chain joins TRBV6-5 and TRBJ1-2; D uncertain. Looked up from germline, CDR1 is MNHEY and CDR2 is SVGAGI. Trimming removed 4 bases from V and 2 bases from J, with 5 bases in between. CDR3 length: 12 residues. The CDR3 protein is CASSSLNYGYTF. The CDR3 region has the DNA TGTGCCAGCAGTTCTCTCAACTATGGCTACACCTTC.

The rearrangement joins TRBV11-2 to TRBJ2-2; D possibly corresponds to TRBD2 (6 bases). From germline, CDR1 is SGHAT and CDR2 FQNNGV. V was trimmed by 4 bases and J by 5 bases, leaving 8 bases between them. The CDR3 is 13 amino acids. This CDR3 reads CASSSGETGELFF. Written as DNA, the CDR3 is TGTGCCAGCAGCTCGGGAGAGACCGGGGAGCTGTTTTTT.

CDR3 nucleotide sequence: TGTGCCAGTAGTATACCGGGTTCCTCCTACGAGCAGTACTTC. Translating it yields CASSIPGSSYEQYF. The chain links TRBV19 to TRBJ2-7; D gene ambiguous. V dropped 2 bases and J dropped 0 bases, with 8 bases sitting between them. This CDR3 region has 14 residues. Germline assignment: CDR1 LNHDA and CDR2 SQIVND (reference sequence).

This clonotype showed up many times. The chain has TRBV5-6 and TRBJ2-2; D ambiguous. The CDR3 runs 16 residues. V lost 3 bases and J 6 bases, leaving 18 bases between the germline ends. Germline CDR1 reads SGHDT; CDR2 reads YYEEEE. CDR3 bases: TGTGCCAGCAGCTGGAAGCCATCTCAATGGGCCGGGGAGCTGTTTTTT. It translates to CASSWKPSQWAGELFF.

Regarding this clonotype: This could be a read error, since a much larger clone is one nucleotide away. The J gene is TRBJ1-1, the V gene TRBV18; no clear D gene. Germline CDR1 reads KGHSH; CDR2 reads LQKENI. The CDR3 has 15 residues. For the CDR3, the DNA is TGTGCCAGCTCACCACTGGCACAGCGAAACACTAAAGCTTTCTTT. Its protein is CASSPLAQRNTKAFF.

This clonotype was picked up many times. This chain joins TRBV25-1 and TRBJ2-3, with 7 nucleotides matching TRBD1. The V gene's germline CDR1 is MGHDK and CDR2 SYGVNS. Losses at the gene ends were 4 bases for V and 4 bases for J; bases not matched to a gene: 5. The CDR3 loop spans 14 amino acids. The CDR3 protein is CASSGATGSDTQYF. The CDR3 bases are TGTGCCAGCAGTGGGGCGACAGGGTCAGATACGCAGTATTTT.

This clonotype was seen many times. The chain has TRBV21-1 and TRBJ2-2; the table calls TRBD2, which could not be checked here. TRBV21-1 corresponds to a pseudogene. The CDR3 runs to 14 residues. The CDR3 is CASSSTSYTGELFF. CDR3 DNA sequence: TGTGCCAGCAGCTCTACTAGTTATACCGGGGAGCTGTTTTTT.

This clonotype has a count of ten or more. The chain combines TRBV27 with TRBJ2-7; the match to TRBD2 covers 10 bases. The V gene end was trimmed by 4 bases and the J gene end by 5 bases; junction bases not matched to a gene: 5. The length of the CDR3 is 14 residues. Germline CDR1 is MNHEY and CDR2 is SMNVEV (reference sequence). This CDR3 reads CASSWSGRAHEQYF. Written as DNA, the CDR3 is TGTGCCAGCAGTTGGAGCGGGAGGGCCCACGAGCAGTACTTC.

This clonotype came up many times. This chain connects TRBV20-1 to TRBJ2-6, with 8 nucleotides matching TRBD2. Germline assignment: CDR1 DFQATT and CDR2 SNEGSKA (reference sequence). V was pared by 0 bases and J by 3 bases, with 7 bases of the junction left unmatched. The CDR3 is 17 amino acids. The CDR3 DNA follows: TGCAGTGCTAGAGATCGGCGGGGGGTAGGTGGGGCCAACGTCCTGACTTTC. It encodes CSARDRRGVGGANVLTF.

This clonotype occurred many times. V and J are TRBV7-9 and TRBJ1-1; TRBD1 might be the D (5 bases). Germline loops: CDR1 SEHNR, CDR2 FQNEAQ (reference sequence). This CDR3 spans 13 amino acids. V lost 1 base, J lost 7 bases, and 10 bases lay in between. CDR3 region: CASSLGGIFEAFF. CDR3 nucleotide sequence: TGTGCCAGCAGCTTAGGGGGGATATTTGAAGCTTTCTTT.

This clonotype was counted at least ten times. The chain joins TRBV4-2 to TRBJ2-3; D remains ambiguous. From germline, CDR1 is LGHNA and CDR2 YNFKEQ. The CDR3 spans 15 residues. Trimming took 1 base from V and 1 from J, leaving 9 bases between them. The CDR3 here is CASSQAAIRTDTQYF. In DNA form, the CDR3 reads TGTGCCAGCAGCCAAGCTGCGATCCGCACAGATACGCAGTATTTT.

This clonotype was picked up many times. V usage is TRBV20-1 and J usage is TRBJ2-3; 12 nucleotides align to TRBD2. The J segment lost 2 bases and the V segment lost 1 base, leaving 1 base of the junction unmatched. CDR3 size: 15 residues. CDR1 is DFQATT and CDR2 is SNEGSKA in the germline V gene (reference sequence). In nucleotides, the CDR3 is TGCAGTGCTAGAGGGACTAGCGGGGTCACAGATACGCAGTATTTT. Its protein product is CSARGTSGVTDTQYF.